Listed here are 27 T cell receptor beta chains from one sample, sequenced in a study of regulatory T cells in long-lasting Graves disease. The authors built TCR beta libraries using iRepertoire HTBI primers and Arm-PCR of CDR3 regions. TCRdb fed the multiplex PCR reads into MiXCR, producing one record per CDR3 protein. This repertoire shows more than 350,000 distinct CDR3 sequences, 21% found once; its top ten account for roughly an eighth. Regarding time point: persistent/refractory GD, antithyroid drugs over 5 years with positive TRAb. The TCR library was prepared using RNA isolated from PBMCs. Sequenced here: peripheral blood mononuclear cells (PBMCs), sampled when the disease was refractory, from a patient treated with antithyroid drugs. These receptors all come from a female donor with Graves disease.

This clonotype appeared many times. The chain links TRBV27 to TRBJ1-1; D is ambiguous. The CDR3 is made up of 15 amino acids. Germline values: CDR1 MNHEY, CDR2 SMNVEV (reference sequence). V lost 1 base to trimming and J lost 0 bases, with 9 bases between them. CDR3 in amino acids: CASSLWLGMNTEAFF. The CDR3 DNA follows: TGTGCCAGCAGTTTATGGCTGGGGATGAACACTGAAGCTTTCTTT.

This clonotype was observed a few times. V and J are TRBV20-1 and TRBJ1-1; D is ambiguous. CDR1 is DFQATT, CDR2 SNEGSKA, per germline (reference sequence). The CDR3 extends over 10 amino acids. Trimming took 0 bases from V and 8 from J, leaving 4 bases between them. The CDR3 loop reads CSARDMEAFF. The DNA of the CDR3 is TGCAGTGCTAGAGACATGGAAGCTTTCTTT.

V and J are TRBV7-9 and TRBJ2-1; the D gene is possibly TRBD2 (5 bases). The CDR3 sequence is 15 residues long. CDR1 and CDR2 from the germline V gene are SEHNR and FQNEAQ (reference sequence). V lost 3 bases, J lost 2 bases, and 11 bases lay in between. CDR3 DNA: TGTGCCAGCAGCTTTAGCGTGAATCCCTACAATGAGCAGTTCTTC. This encodes CASSFSVNPYNEQFF.

This clonotype was recorded at least ten times. The chain joins TRBV18 to TRBJ1-1; 8 bases line up with TRBD1. This CDR3 is 13 amino acids long. Germline CDR1 and CDR2: KGHSH and LQKENI. The V gene end was trimmed by 6 bases and the J gene end by 4 bases; junction bases not matched to a gene: 4. The CDR3 DNA reads TGTGCCAGCTCTCGTGGACAGGGCACTGAAGCTTTCTTT. It is translated as CASSRGQGTEAFF.

This clonotype has a handful of counts. The V gene is TRBV15, the J gene TRBJ1-4; D call uncertain. Trimming stripped 8 bases from V and 0 bases from J, with 4 bases between. The CDR3 totals 12 residues. Germline V gene lookup returns CDR1 LNHNV and CDR2 YYDKDF (reference sequence). The chain's CDR3 is CATWATNEKLFF. The CDR3 bases are TGTGCCACCTGGGCAACTAATGAAAAACTGTTTTTT.

On this clonotype: Since a much larger clone is just one base distant, this may be a read error. This chain joins TRBV11-2 and TRBJ2-5, with 9 bases lining up with TRBD1. The V and J ends lost 3 bases and 5 bases, in that order; junction bases with no gene match: 4. The length of the CDR3 is 14 residues. Germline lookup yields CDR1 SGHAT and CDR2 FQNNGV. The CDR3 protein is CASSFRTGAETQYF. The CDR3, as DNA: TGTGCCAGCAGCTTTAGGACAGGGGCGGAGACCCAGTACTTC.

This clonotype was seen ten or more times. V and J are TRBV27 and TRBJ1-5, with D possibly matching TRBD1 (5 bases). Per the germline V gene, CDR1 is MNHEY and CDR2 is SMNVEV (reference sequence). The V end was cut by 3 bases, the J end by 6 bases, with 12 bases between. The CDR3 extends over 14 amino acids. The CDR3 protein is CASSLSRQGQPQHF. Here the CDR3 DNA reads TGTGCCAGCAGTTTGTCCAGGCAGGGTCAGCCCCAGCATTTT.

This clonotype was observed at least ten times. J is TRBJ2-7 and V is TRBV7-8, with TRBD1 matching 7 bases. V trimming: 5 bases; J trimming: 2 bases; junction bases outside the gene matches: 9. This CDR3 is 15 amino acids long. From germline, CDR1 is SGHVS and CDR2 FQNEAQ. The CDR3 DNA reads TGTGCCAGCAGCCTACTCACAGGGGACGCCTACGAGCAGTACTTC. Amino acid sequence: CASSLLTGDAYEQYF.

This clonotype came up a few times. The chain joins TRBV27 to TRBJ2-2; a possible D gene is TRBD1 (5 bases). The CDR3 totals 15 residues. The ends were cut back, 6 bases at V and 5 bases at J, with 16 bases in the middle. The germline gives CDR1 MNHEY, CDR2 SMNVEV (reference sequence). CDR3 region: CASSDAGFETGELFF. As DNA, the CDR3 is TGTGCCAGCAGCGATGCAGGGTTCGAAACCGGGGAGCTGTTTTTT.

This clonotype has only a few counts. J is TRBJ2-5 and V is TRBV20-1; TRBD1 aligns across 8 bases. V dropped 8 bases and J dropped 5; count of bases not matched to a gene: 10. Per the germline V gene, CDR1 is DFQATT and CDR2 is SNEGSKA (reference sequence). The CDR3 spans 13 residues. In DNA, the CDR3 is TGCAGTCCTGACAGGGGAGGATGGGAGACCCAGTACTTC. Encoded protein: CSPDRGGWETQYF.

Comment on this clonotype: A much larger clone differs by one base, so this may be a read error. The CDR3 DNA is TGTGCCAGCAGTTTTGAGGGGCCTACCTACGAGCAGTACTTC. Translation gives CASSFEGPTYEQYF. The V and J genes are TRBV28 and TRBJ2-7, with D possibly being TRBD1 or TRBD2 (5 bases each). CDR1 is MDHEN, CDR2 SYDVKM, per germline. This CDR3 spans 14 amino acids. Deletions cut 3 bases from V and 2 bases from J, with 11 bases between. Full variable domain (missing parts from reference TRBV28 and TRBJ2-7): DVKVTQSSRYLVKRTGEKVFLECVQDMDHENMFWYRQDPGLGLRLIYFSYDVKMKEKGDIPEGYSVSREKKERFSLILESASTNQTSMYLCASSFEGPTYEQYFGPGTRLTVT.

Many counts were recorded for this clonotype. The gene calls are TRBV28 and TRBJ2-2; 8 bases fit TRBD1. The ends lost 6 bases at V and 0 bases at J; junction bases unmatched: 12. From germline, CDR1 is MDHEN and CDR2 SYDVKM. This CDR3 spans 18 amino acids. The CDR3 reads CASSRLPMGQANTGELFF. The CDR3 DNA reads TGTGCCAGCAGCAGACTCCCCATGGGACAGGCGAACACCGGGGAGCTGTTTTTT.

The chain employs TRBV11-2 and TRBJ2-1; D is undetermined. There are 12 residues in the CDR3. The V and J ends lost 3 bases and 9 bases respectively, with 9 bases between them. Germline V gene data show CDR1 as SGHAT and CDR2 as FQNNGV. In DNA, the CDR3 is TGTGCCAGCAGCTTCGAGTTACCTGAGCAGTTCTTC. Translated, it gives CASSFELPEQFF.

The genes are TRBV19 and TRBJ1-4; tentatively, D is TRBD1 (5 bases). Germline assignment: CDR1 LNHDA and CDR2 SQIVND (reference sequence). The length of the CDR3 is 14 residues. Trimming left V 6 bases short and J 2 bases short, with 10 bases between. The CDR3 here is CASSVTATNEKLFF. CDR3 sequence (DNA): TGTGCCAGTAGCGTGACAGCTACTAATGAAAAACTGTTTTTT.

At least ten counts were recorded for this clonotype. The chain couples TRBV12-3 or TRBV12-4 to TRBJ2-7; D unclear. Trimming stripped 5 bases from V and 6 bases from J, with 23 bases between. This CDR3 has 16 residues. DNA of the CDR3: TGTGCCAGCAGTCCACTAAATACCAGGATTTACGGCGAGCAGTACTTC. Amino acids: CASSPLNTRIYGEQYF.

The chain joins TRBV29-1 to TRBJ1-1, with no clear D. CDR1 and CDR2 (germline): SQVTM, ANQGSEA. The CDR3 consists of 14 residues. The V gene lost 7 bases and the J gene lost 4 bases, with 19 bases spanning the gap. The CDR3 sequence is CSGTPAGWGTEAFF. CDR3 coding DNA: TGCAGCGGGACCCCGGCGGGGTGGGGCACTGAAGCTTTCTTT.

This chain links TRBV20-1 with TRBJ1-2; unclear D gene. CDR3 length equals 14 residues. Germline V lookup: CDR1 DFQATT, CDR2 SNEGSKA (reference sequence). The V end lost 6 bases, the J end lost 0 bases, and 14 bases lay between the germline ends. CDR3 coding DNA: TGCAGTGCCGCCTCCTTTGGTGCTAACTATGGCTACACCTTC. Translated: CSAASFGANYGYTF.

In its sample, this clonotype was seen a few times. This chain's CDR3 is CATSSWAETQYF. Here the CDR3 DNA reads TGTGCCACCAGCAGTTGGGCCGAGACCCAGTACTTC. This chain links TRBV15 with TRBJ2-5; unclear D gene. This CDR3 region has 12 residues. V lost 3 bases to trimming and J lost 5 bases, with 7 bases between them. CDR1 and CDR2 (germline): LNHNV, YYDKDF (reference sequence). Supplemented by reference TRBV15 and TRBJ2-5, the full variable domain reads DAMVIQNPRYQVTQFGKPVTLSCSQTLNHNVMYWYQQKSSQAPKLLFHYYDKDFNNEADTPDNFQSRRPNTSFCFLDIRSPGLGDTAMYLCATSSWAETQYFGPGTRLLVL.

V usage is TRBV29-1 and J usage is TRBJ2-3; D is undetermined. The CDR3 loop spans 13 amino acids. Germline CDR1 and CDR2: SQVTM and ANQGSEA. Trimming pared 1 base from V and 4 bases from J, leaving 9 bases between. The CDR3 sequence: CSVEGTDSDTQYF. DNA of the CDR3: TGCAGCGTTGAAGGAACAGATTCAGATACGCAGTATTTT.

This clonotype occurred many times. This chain joins TRBV2 and TRBJ2-7, with 7 bases identical to TRBD1. Losses at the gene ends were 8 bases for V and 1 base for J; bases not matched to a gene: 5. The germline CDR1 and CDR2 sequences are SNHLY and FYNNEI. CDR3 size: 13 residues. CDR3 DNA sequence: TGTGCCAGCTGCGACAGGGTATCCTACGAGCAGTACTTC. Its translation: CASCDRVSYEQYF. Together with reference TRBV2 and TRBJ2-7, the CDR3 gives the full variable domain: EPEVTQTPSHQVTQMGQEVILRCVPISNHLYFYWYRQILGQKVEFLVSFYNNEISEKSEIFDDQFSVERPDGSNFTLKIRSTKLEDSAMYFCASCDRVSYEQYFGPGTRLTVT.

This clonotype was counted many times. The chain carries TRBV18 and TRBJ2-5; D uncertain. Germline CDR1 reads KGHSH; CDR2 reads LQKENI. The ends were cut back, 3 bases at V and 5 bases at J, with 10 bases in the middle. This CDR3 is built from 13 residues. CDR3 nucleotide sequence: TGTGCCAGCTCACCCTCCACGGTTGAGACCCAGTACTTC. As protein: CASSPSTVETQYF.

For this clonotype: A clone one base away is much larger, so this may be a read error. This sequence joins TRBV7-4 and TRBJ1-2; a weak D match, TRBD1 (5 bases). CDR3 length: 15 residues. The germline V and J ends were trimmed by 7 bases and 3 bases, with 18 bases remaining between them. Germline V CDR1 and CDR2: SGHVT, SQSDAQ. Here the CDR3 DNA reads TGTGCCAGCACTTTAGCGGACTGGGGCTACTATGGCTACACCTTC. Translating it yields CASTLADWGYYGYTF.

The V gene is TRBV18, the J gene TRBJ2-3; D may match TRBD1 or TRBD2 (5 bases each). The V and J ends lost 6 bases and 5 bases respectively, with 18 bases between them. The germline CDR1 and CDR2 sequences are KGHSH and LQKENI. CDR3 length: 15 residues. CDR3 DNA sequence: TGTGCCAGCTCGGGTGGACACTCCGAGGGAGATACGCAGTATTTT. Its translation: CASSGGHSEGDTQYF. The full variable domain, with the rest looked up from reference TRBV18 and TRBJ2-3, is NAGVMQNPRHLVRRRGQEARLRCSPMKGHSHVYWYRQLPEEGLKFMVYLQKENIIDESGMPKERFSAEFPKEGPSILRIQQVVRGDSAAYFCASSGGHSEGDTQYFGPGTRLTVL.

This clonotype was seen once. The genes are TRBV5-5 and TRBJ2-7, with 9 bases matching TRBD1. The length of the CDR3 is 15 residues. After removal of 3 bases from V and 6 bases from J, the junction contained 10 bases not matched to a gene. Germline assignment: CDR1 SGHKS and CDR2 YYEKEE (reference sequence). The CDR3 loop is CASSYQWGTGSEQYF. CDR3 DNA: TGTGCCAGCAGCTACCAATGGGGGACAGGGTCCGAGCAGTACTTC.

This clonotype showed up many times. The V gene is TRBV2, the J gene TRBJ2-7; TRBD2 matches 7 bases. Germline V gene data show CDR1 as SNHLY and CDR2 as FYNNEI. This CDR3 spans 15 amino acids. J lost 0 bases, V lost 4 bases, and 6 bases had no gene match. Here the CDR3 reads CASSGTRENSYEQYF. The CDR3 coding sequence is TGTGCCAGCAGTGGGACGCGGGAGAACTCCTACGAGCAGTACTTC.

The rearrangement links TRBV28 to TRBJ2-1; 7 bases line up with TRBD1. Germline CDR1 is MDHEN and CDR2 is SYDVKM. This CDR3 is built from 15 residues. Losses at the gene ends were 6 bases for V and 0 bases for J; bases not matched to a gene: 5. The CDR3 nucleotides read TGTGCCAGCAGGACAGGGCTAGACTCCTACAATGAGCAGTTCTTC. Translation: CASRTGLDSYNEQFF.

This clonotype was found many times. The chain carries TRBV20-1 and TRBJ2-1, with TRBD1 identical over 7 bases. The germline V gene encodes CDR1 DFQATT and CDR2 SNEGSKA (reference sequence). The CDR3 covers 16 residues. V lost 4 bases to trimming and J lost 3 bases; unmatched junction nucleotides: 12. The CDR3 protein is CSAIRANRGDYNEQFF. In DNA form, the CDR3 reads TGCAGTGCTATACGTGCGAACAGGGGAGACTACAATGAGCAGTTCTTC.